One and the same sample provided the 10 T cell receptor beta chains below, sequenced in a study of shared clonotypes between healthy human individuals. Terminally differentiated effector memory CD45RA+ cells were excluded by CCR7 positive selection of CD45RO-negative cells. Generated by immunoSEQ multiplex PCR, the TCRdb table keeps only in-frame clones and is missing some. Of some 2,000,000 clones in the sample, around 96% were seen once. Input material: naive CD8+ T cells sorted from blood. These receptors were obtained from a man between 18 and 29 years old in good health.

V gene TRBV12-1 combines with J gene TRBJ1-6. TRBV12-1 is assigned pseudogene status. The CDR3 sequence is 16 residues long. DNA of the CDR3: TGTGCCAGCAGCTTTGTTCGATTCTCCTATAATTCACCCCTCCACTTT. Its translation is CASSFVRFSYNSPLHF.

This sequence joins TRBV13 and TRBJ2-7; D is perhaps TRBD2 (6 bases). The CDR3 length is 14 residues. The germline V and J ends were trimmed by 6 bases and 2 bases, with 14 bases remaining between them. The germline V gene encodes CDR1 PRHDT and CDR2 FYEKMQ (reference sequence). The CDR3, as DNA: TGTGCCAGCAGTCCGGGGGACTCCGCCTACGAGCAGTACTTC. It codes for CASSPGDSAYEQYF.

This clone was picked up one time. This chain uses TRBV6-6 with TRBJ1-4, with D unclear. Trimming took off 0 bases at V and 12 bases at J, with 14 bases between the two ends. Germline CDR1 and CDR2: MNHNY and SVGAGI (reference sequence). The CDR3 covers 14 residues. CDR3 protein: CASSYSRTRAELFF. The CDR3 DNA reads TGTGCCAGCAGTTACTCGAGGACCCGGGCAGAACTGTTTTTT.

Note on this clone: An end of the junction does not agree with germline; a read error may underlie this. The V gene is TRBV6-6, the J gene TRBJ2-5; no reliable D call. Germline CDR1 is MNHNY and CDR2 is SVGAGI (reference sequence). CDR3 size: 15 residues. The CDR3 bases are TGTGCCAGCAGCCAAGCCCCCGGTAACCAGGAGACCCAGTACTTC. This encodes CASSQAPGNQETQYF.

CDR3 sequence reads: CASRPAGMGETQYF. The CDR3 DNA reads TGTGCCAGCAGACCCGCAGGGATGGGAGAGACCCAGTACTTC. The rearrangement uses TRBV6-5 and TRBJ2-5; D possibly corresponds to TRBD1 (5 bases). The V and J ends lost 6 bases and 4 bases respectively, with 15 bases between them. Germline V lookup: CDR1 MNHEY, CDR2 SVGAGI. The length of the CDR3 is 14 residues.

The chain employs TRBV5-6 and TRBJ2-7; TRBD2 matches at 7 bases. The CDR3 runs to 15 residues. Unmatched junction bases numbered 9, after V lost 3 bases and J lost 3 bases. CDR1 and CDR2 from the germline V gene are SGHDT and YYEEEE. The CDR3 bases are TGTGCCAGCAGCTATACTAGCGCGAAAATCTACGAGCAGTACTTC. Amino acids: CASSYTSAKIYEQYF.

The CDR3 is CASSRDSKINYGYTF. The CDR3 nucleotides are TGCGCCAGCAGCAGGGACAGTAAAATTAACTATGGCTACACCTTC. The chain links TRBV5-1 to TRBJ1-2; 7 nucleotides align to TRBD1. V was pared by 4 bases and J by 1 base, with 7 bases of the junction left unmatched. The CDR3 totals 15 residues. CDR1 SGHRS and CDR2 YFSETQ come from the germline V gene.

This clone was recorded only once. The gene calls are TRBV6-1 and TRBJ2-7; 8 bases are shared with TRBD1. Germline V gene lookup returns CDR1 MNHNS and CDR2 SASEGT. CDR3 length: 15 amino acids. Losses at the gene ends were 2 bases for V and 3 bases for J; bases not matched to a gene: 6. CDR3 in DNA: TGTGCCAGCAGTGAAACTTTCGGACAGGGCTACGAGCAGTACTTC. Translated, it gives CASSETFGQGYEQYF.

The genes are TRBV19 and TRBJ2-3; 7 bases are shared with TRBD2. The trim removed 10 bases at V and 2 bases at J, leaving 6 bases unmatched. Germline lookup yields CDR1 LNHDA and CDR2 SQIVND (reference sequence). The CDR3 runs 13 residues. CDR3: CATWDYLTDTQYF. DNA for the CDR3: TGTGCCACTTGGGACTATCTCACAGATACGCAGTATTTT.

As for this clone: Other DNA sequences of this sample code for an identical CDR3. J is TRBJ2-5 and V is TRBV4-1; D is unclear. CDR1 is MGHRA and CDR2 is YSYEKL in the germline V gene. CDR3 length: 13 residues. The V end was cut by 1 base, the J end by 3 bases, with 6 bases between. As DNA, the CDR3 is TGCGCCAGCAGCCAAGTGAGCGAAGAGACCCAGTACTTC. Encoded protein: CASSQVSEETQYF.